One and the same sample provided the 13 T cell receptor beta chains below, sequenced in a study of cytomegalovirus exposure and HLA in healthy donors (dated by TCRdb to the late 2010s). The receptor library was made with the immunoSEQ multiplex PCR assay. A mixture of 60 forward primers for TCR Vbeta segments and 13 reverse primers for TCR Jbeta segments was used in the multiplex PCR. TCRdb provides this immuneACCESS table in a form limited to in-frame rearrangements. Some clones are lacking; in checked studies, under half of them reflect an unresolved V gene, and why the rest are absent is not known. For this sample the table gives about 260,000 clones, of which around four fifths were detected only once. Jointly, the top ten make up 1.5% to 2.5% of the sample. The sample comprised PBMCs. These receptors were collected from a middle-aged woman in good health and CMV-seropositive.

In nucleotides, the CDR3 is TGTGCCAGTAGTACTGGGACAGGGTCTGAGACCCAGTACTTC. Amino acid sequence: CASSTGTGSETQYF. The chain joins TRBV19 to TRBJ2-5, with 9 bases identical to TRBD1. Germline trimming cut 4 bases from V and 5 bases from J; bases unmatched to any gene: 5. This CDR3 region has 14 residues. Germline CDR1 reads LNHDA; CDR2 reads SQIVND (reference sequence).

V and J are TRBV27 and TRBJ2-7; 12 nucleotides agree with TRBD2. From germline, CDR1 is MNHEY and CDR2 SMNVEV (reference sequence). V trimming: 5 bases; J trimming: 6 bases; junction bases outside the gene matches: 8. The CDR3 is 15 residues long. The CDR3 DNA is TGTGCCAGCAGTATCACTAGCGGGAGGCCCCTCGAGCAGTACTTC. Translating gives CASSITSGRPLEQYF.

The J gene is TRBJ2-5, the V gene TRBV7-3; TRBD2 matches at 10 bases. The ends lost 4 bases at V and 4 bases at J; junction bases unmatched: 6. The CDR3 spans 15 residues. Germline V gene lookup returns CDR1 SGHTA and CDR2 FQGTGA. CDR3 coding DNA: TGTGCCAGCAGCTACAGCGGGAGGGCTGCAGAGACCCAGTACTTC. It is translated as CASSYSGRAAETQYF. The variable domain in full, completed from reference TRBV7-3 and TRBJ2-5, reads GAGVSQTPSNKVTEKGKYVELRCDPISGHTALYWYRQSLGQGPEFLIYFQGTGAADDSGLPNDRFFAVRPEGSVSTLKIQRTERGDSAVYLCASSYSGRAAETQYFGPGTRLLVL.

J is TRBJ2-1 and V is TRBV18; maybe TRBD1 (5 bases). Germline assignment: CDR1 KGHSH and CDR2 LQKENI. V was trimmed by 6 bases and J by 8 bases, leaving 11 bases between them. The CDR3 runs to 12 residues. The CDR3 region has the DNA TGTGCCAGCTCCCCAAAAGGGGATGAGCAGTTCTTC. Protein product: CASSPKGDEQFF.

The chain recombines TRBV5-1 with TRBJ2-1, with TRBD2 matching over 8 bases. Germline V gene sequence: CDR1 SGHRS, CDR2 YFSETQ. The CDR3 is 17 residues long. Losses at the gene ends were 0 bases for V and 7 bases for J; bases not matched to a gene: 12. CDR3 region: CASSLGREGRLGNEQFF. The CDR3, as DNA: TGCGCCAGCAGCTTGGGTCGGGAGGGCCGACTGGGGAATGAGCAGTTCTTC.

V usage is TRBV10-3 and J usage is TRBJ2-1, with 11 bases that match TRBD2. This CDR3 has 15 residues. CDR1 is ENHRY and CDR2 is SYGVKD in the germline V gene. V was pared by 6 bases and J by 8 bases, with 9 bases of the junction left unmatched. For the CDR3, the DNA is TGTGCCATCAGCCAAACTAGCGGGAGTAACTATGAGCAGTTCTTC. Residues: CAISQTSGSNYEQFF.

This chain joins TRBV5-8 and TRBJ2-1; 8 bases map to TRBD2. The CDR3 loop spans 14 amino acids. Germline trimming cut 6 bases from V and 10 bases from J; bases unmatched to any gene: 12. Per germline, CDR1 SGHTS and CDR2 YDEGEE. CDR3 DNA: TGTGCCAGCACCTGGGGTGGAGCGGGAGCGGAGCAGTTCTTC. This gives the protein CASTWGGAGAEQFF.

V gene TRBV19 combines with J gene TRBJ1-1; 8 nucleotides align to TRBD1. This CDR3 is built from 14 residues. CDR1 LNHDA and CDR2 SQIVND come from the germline V gene (reference sequence). The V gene end was trimmed by 7 bases and the J gene end by 4 bases; junction bases not matched to a gene: 8. The CDR3 DNA sequence: TGTGCCAGTACTATCACAGGGGGAGGCACTGAAGCTTTCTTT. Translated: CASTITGGGTEAFF.

V usage is TRBV7-7 and J usage is TRBJ2-1, with TRBD2 matching over 11 bases. Germline V lookup: CDR1 SSHAT, CDR2 FNYEAQ (reference sequence). Trimming removed 5 bases from V and 4 bases from J; junction bases left unmatched: 4. The CDR3 has 15 amino acids. The CDR3 DNA follows: TGTGCCAGCAGCCCACTAGCGGGAGTTTACAATGAGCAGTTCTTC. Translation gives CASSPLAGVYNEQFF.

This sequence joins TRBV7-2 and TRBJ2-5; weak D call: TRBD1 (7 bases). CDR1 is SGHTA, CDR2 FQGNSA, per germline. Trimming took off 6 bases at V and 2 bases at J, with 16 bases between the two ends. The CDR3 is 15 amino acids. The CDR3 here is CASRHLGGQQETQYF. The CDR3 nucleotides are TGTGCCAGCAGGCACCTGGGGGGACAGCAAGAGACCCAGTACTTC. The entire variable domain, with the rest obtained from reference TRBV7-2 and TRBJ2-5, is as follows: GAGVSQSPSNKVTEKGKDVELRCDPISGHTALYWYRQSLGQGLEFLIYFQGNSAPDKSGLPSDRFSAERTGGSVSTLTIQRTQQEDSAVYLCASRHLGGQQETQYFGPGTRLLVL.

The J gene is TRBJ1-1, the V gene TRBV27, with a possible D match to TRBD1 (5 bases). This CDR3 comprises 12 residues. Germline V lookup: CDR1 MNHEY, CDR2 SMNVEV (reference sequence). Trimming took 7 bases from V and 4 from J, leaving 10 bases between them. For the CDR3, the DNA is TGTGCCAGCACAGGGTTGGGCACTGAAGCTTTCTTT. Its translation is CASTGLGTEAFF.

The chain recombines TRBV29-1 with TRBJ2-1; TRBD2 aligns across 10 bases. The V segment lost 6 bases and the J segment 15 bases; nucleotides outside the gene matches: 11. The CDR3 extends over 12 amino acids. The germline gives CDR1 SQVTM, CDR2 ANQGSEA. The CDR3 region has the DNA TGCAGCGTGGCCACTAGCGGGACCTTGTCGTTCTTC. Its translation is CSVATSGTLSFF.

The chain joins TRBV28 to TRBJ2-7, with a possible D match to TRBD2 (6 bases). Germline CDR1 MDHEN, CDR2 SYDVKM. The CDR3 spans 14 residues. The V gene lost 9 bases and the J gene lost 0 bases, with 15 bases spanning the gap. The CDR3 DNA reads TGTGCCAGTCCCCCGGCGGGATTCTCCTACGAGCAGTACTTC. Translating it yields CASPPAGFSYEQYF.